This paragraph reports one T cell receptor beta chain. Its specificity is unknown. The authors incorporated unique molecular identifiers into the TCR beta cDNA libraries. TCRdb re-derived calls from the PCR reads in MiXCR, one entry per CDR3 protein. Among hundreds of thousands of distinct CDR3 sequences listed, around 64% were seen once. This sample is part of a study of post-analysis software for immune sequencing data. Study findings and constraints: Multiple sclerosis patients showed significantly lower normalized Chao1 diversity than controls did. In patients, about 5 TRBV segments were more frequent than in controls, with TRBV5-6, TRBV5-1 and TRBV20-1 among them.

CDR3 length: 16 amino acids. Germline V gene sequence: CDR1 MGHRA, CDR2 YSYEKL. J was trimmed by 3 bases and V by 0 bases; bases with no gene match: 5. This receptor was obtained from a girl aged 2 to 10 with multiple sclerosis. Sequenced material: blood. V usage is TRBV4-1 and J usage is TRBJ2-1; 7 bases align to TRBD1. CDR3 nucleotides: TGCGCCAGCAGCCAAGATGAGGGGGCGAACTACAATGAGCAGTTCTTC. This gives the protein CASSQDEGANYNEQFF.